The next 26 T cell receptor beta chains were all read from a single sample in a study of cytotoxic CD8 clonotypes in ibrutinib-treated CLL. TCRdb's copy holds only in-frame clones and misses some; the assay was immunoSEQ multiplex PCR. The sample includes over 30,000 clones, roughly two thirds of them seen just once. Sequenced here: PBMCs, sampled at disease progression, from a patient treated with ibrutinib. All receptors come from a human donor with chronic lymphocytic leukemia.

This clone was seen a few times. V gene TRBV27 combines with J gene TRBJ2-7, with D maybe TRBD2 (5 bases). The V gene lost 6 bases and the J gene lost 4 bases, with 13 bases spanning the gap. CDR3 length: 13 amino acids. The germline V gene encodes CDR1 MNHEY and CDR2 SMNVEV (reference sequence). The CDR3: CASSPHGGYEQYF. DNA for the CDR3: TGTGCCAGCAGCCCCCACGGAGGTTACGAGCAGTACTTC.

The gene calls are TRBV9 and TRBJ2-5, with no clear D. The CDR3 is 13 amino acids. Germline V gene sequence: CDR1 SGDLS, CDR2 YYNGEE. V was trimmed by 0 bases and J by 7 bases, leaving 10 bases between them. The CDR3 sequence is CASSVGGFGTQYF. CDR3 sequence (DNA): TGTGCCAGCAGCGTAGGCGGCTTCGGGACCCAGTACTTC.

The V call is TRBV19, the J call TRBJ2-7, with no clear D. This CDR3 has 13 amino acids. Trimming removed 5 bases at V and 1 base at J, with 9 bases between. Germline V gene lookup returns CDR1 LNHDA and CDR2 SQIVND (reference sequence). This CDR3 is CASSLTVSYEQYF. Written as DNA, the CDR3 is TGTGCCAGTAGTCTGACGGTATCCTACGAGCAGTACTTC. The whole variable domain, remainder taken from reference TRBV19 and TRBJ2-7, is DGGITQSPKYLFRKEGQNVTLSCEQNLNHDAMYWYRQDPGQGLRLIYYSQIVNDFQKGDIAEGYSVSREKKESFPLTVTSAQKNPTAFYLCASSLTVSYEQYFGPGTRLTVT.

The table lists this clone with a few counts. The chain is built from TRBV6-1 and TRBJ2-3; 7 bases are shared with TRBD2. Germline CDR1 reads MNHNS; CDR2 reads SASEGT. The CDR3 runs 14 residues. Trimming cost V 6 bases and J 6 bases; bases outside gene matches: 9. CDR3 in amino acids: CASRAGEGWDTQYF. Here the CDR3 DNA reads TGTGCCAGCAGGGCCGGGGAGGGTTGGGATACGCAGTATTTT.

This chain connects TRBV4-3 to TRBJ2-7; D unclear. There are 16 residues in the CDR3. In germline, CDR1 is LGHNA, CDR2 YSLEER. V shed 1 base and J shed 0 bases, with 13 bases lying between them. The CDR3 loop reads CASSQGGSLSSYEQYF. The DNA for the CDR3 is TGCGCCAGCAGCCAAGGTGGCAGCTTAAGCTCCTACGAGCAGTACTTC.

The DNA for the CDR3 is TGTGCCAGCAGCTCCCCCGGGACAACCAACAATGAGCAGTTCTTC. Translation: CASSSPGTTNNEQFF. The chain recombines TRBV7-2 with TRBJ2-1; perhaps TRBD1 as D (6 bases). Germline CDR1 and CDR2: SGHTA and FQGNSA. V dropped 4 bases and J dropped 5 bases, with 15 bases sitting between them. The CDR3 totals 15 residues.

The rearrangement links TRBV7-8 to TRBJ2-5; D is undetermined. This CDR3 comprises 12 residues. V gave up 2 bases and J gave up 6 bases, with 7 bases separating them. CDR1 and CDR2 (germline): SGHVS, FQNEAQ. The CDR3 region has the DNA TGTGCCAGCAGCTTAATCGGGCAGACCCAGTACTTC. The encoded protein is CASSLIGQTQYF.

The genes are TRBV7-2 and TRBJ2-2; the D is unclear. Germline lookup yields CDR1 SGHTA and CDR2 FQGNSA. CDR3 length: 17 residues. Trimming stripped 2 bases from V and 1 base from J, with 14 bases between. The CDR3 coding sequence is TGTGCCAGCAGCTTACACCCCCGGCCGATGAACACCGGGGAGCTGTTTTTT. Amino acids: CASSLHPRPMNTGELFF.

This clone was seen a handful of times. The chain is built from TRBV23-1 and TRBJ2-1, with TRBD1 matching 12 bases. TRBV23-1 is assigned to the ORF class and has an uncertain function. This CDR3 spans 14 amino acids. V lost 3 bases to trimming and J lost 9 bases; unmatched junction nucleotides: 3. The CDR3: CASSQGQGAVEQFF. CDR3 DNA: TGCGCCAGCAGTCAGGGACAGGGGGCGGTTGAGCAGTTCTTC.

This CDR3 is CSVSPGTGDLTEAFF. CDR3 in DNA: TGCAGCGTTTCCCCCGGGACAGGGGACCTCACTGAAGCTTTCTTT. The chain uses TRBV29-1 and TRBJ1-1; TRBD1 aligns across 10 bases. CDR3 length: 15 residues. J was trimmed by 4 bases and V by 5 bases; bases with no gene match: 10. Germline V gene lookup returns CDR1 SQVTM and CDR2 ANQGSEA. Full variable domain (missing parts from reference TRBV29-1 and TRBJ1-1): SAVISQKPSRDICQRGTSLTIQCQVDSQVTMMFWYRQQPGQSLTLIATANQGSEATYESGFVIDKFPISRPNLTFSTLTVSNMSPEDSSIYLCSVSPGTGDLTEAFFGQGTRLTVV.

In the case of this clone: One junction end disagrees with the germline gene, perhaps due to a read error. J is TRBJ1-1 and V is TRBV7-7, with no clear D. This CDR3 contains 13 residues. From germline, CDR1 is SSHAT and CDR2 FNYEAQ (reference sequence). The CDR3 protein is CASSLLENTEAFF. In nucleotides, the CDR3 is TGTGCTAGCAGCTTACTGGAGAACACTGAAGCTTTCTTT.

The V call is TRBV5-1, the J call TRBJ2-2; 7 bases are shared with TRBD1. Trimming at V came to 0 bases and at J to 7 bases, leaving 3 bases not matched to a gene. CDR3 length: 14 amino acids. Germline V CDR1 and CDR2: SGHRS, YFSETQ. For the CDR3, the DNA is TGCGCCAGCAGCTTGGGAGGGGGCGTCGGGGAGCTGTTTTTT. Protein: CASSLGGGVGELFF.

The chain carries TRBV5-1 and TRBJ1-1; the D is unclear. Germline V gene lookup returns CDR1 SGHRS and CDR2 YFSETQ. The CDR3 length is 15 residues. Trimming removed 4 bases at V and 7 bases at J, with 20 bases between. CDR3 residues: CASSPVGSQIGEAFF. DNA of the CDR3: TGCGCCAGCAGCCCCGTAGGGTCCCAGATTGGTGAAGCTTTCTTT.

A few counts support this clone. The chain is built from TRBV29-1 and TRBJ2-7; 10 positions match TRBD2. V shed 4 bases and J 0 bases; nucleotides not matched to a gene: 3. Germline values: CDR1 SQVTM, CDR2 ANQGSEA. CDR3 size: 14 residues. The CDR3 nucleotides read TGCAGCGTTGGGAGCGGGAGGGCCTCCTACGAGCAGTACTTC. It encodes CSVGSGRASYEQYF.

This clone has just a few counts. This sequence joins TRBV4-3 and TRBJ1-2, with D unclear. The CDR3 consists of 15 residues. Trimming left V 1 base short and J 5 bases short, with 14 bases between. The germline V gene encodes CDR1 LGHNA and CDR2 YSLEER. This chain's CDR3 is CASSQAPSGGYGYTF. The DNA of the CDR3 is TGCGCCAGCAGCCAAGCCCCTTCAGGAGGGTATGGCTACACCTTC.

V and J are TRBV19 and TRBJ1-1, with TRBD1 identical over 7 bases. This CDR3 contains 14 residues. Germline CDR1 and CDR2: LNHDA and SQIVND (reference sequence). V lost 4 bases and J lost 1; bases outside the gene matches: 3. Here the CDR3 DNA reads TGTGCCAGTAGTAAAAGACAGGGGAACACTGAAGCTTTCTTT. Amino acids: CASSKRQGNTEAFF.

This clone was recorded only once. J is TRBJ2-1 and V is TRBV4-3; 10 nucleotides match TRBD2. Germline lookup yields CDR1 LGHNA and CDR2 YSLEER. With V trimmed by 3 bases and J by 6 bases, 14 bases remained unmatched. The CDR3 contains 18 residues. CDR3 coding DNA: TGCGCCAGCAGCCATTCTACTAGCGGGAACCTCCGGGGCAATGAGCAGTTCTTC. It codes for CASSHSTSGNLRGNEQFF.

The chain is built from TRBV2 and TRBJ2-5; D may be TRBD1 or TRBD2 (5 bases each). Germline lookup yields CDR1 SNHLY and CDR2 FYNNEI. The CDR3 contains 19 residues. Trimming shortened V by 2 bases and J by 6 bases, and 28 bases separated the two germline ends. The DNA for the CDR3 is TGTGCCAGCAGTGAAACGTACCTGCCTAGCTCCGAAGGGGAGAAGACCCAGTACTTC. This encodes CASSETYLPSSEGEKTQYF.

DNA for the CDR3: TGCGCCAGCAGCTTGGGCCAGCGAGTCGAGCAGTACTTC. Translating it yields CASSLGQRVEQYF. The chain carries TRBV5-1 and TRBJ2-7; D is uncertain. CDR1 and CDR2 (germline): SGHRS, YFSETQ. The CDR3 is 13 residues long. V was shortened by 0 bases and J by 6 bases, with 10 bases between the two germline ends.

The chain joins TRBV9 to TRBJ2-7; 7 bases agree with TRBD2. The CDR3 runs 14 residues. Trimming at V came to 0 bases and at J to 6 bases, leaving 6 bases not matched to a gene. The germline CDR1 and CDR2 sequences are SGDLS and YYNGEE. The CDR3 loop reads CASSVGGRASEQYF. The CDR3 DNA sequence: TGTGCCAGCAGCGTAGGTGGGAGGGCCTCCGAGCAGTACTTC.

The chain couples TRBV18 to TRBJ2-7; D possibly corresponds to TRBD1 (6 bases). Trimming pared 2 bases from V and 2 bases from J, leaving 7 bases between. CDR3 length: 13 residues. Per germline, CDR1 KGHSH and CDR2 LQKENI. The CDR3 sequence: CASSPRQAYEQYF. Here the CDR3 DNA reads TGTGCCAGCTCACCAAGACAGGCCTACGAGCAGTACTTC.

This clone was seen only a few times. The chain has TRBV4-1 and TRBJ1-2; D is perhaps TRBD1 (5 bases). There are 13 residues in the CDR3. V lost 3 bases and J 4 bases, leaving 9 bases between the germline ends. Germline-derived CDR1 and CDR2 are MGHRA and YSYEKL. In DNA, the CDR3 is TGCGCCAGCAGCCAGGATCAGGGCTATGGCTACACCTTC. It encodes CASSQDQGYGYTF.

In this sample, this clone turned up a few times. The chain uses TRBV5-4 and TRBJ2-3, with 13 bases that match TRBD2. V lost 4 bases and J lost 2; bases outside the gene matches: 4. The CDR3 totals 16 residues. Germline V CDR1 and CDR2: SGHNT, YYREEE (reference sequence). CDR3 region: CASSTGTSGTTDTQYF. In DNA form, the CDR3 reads TGTGCCAGCAGCACGGGGACTAGCGGGACCACAGATACGCAGTATTTT.

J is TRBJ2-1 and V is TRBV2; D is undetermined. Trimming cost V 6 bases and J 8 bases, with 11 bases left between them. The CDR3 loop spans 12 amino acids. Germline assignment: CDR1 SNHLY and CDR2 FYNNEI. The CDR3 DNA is TGTGCCAGCAGCCAGAGTATGGATGAGCAGTTCTTC. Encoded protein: CASSQSMDEQFF.

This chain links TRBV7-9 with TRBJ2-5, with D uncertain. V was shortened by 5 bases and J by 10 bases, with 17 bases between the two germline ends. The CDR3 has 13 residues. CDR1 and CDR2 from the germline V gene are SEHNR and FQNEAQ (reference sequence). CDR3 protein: CASSPIALPDQYF. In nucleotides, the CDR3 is TGTGCCAGCAGCCCGATAGCACTGCCTGACCAGTACTTC. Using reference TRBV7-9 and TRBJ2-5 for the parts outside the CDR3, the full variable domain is DTGVSQNPRHKITKRGQNVTFRCDPISEHNRLYWYRQTLGQGPEFLTYFQNEAQLEKSRLLSDRFSAERPKGSFSTLEIQRTEQGDSAMYLCASSPIALPDQYFGPGTRLLVL.

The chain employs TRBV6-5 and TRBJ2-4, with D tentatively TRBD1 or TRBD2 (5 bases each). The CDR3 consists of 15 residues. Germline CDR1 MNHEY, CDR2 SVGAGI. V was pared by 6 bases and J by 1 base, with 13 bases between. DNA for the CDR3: TGTGCCAGCAGGGCACCGGGACGGGCCAAAAACATTCAGTACTTC. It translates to CASRAPGRAKNIQYF.